One sample yielded the 8 T cell receptor beta chains listed below, sequenced in a study of response to subunit inactivated influenza vaccine. Each CDR3 protein gets one entry after TCRdb re-called the RT-PCR reads with MiXCR. The table includes 800,000 or so distinct CDR3 sequences, roughly 20% detected once. The sample was PBMCs from blood, taken about 5 days after vaccination. The receptors were gathered from a man aged 50 to 59 who received an inactivated influenza vaccine.

The chain uses TRBV20-1 and TRBJ2-2; 10 nucleotides agree with TRBD1. In germline, CDR1 is DFQATT, CDR2 SNEGSKA (reference sequence). V was clipped by 6 bases and J by 5 bases; unmatched bases: 9. The CDR3 is 15 residues long. For the CDR3, the DNA is TGCAGTGCCAGACAGGGGGCAATTAGGACCGGGGAGCTGTTTTTT. It specifies CSARQGAIRTGELFF.

This clonotype showed up just a few times. This rearrangement joins TRBV5-1 to TRBJ2-4; 8 bases line up with TRBD1. CDR1 is SGHRS and CDR2 is YFSETQ in the germline V gene. V lost 0 bases to trimming and J lost 2 bases; unmatched junction nucleotides: 4. The CDR3 runs to 16 residues. As DNA, the CDR3 is TGCGCCAGCAGCTTGGCCACAGGGGGACCCAAAAACATTCAGTACTTC. Residues: CASSLATGGPKNIQYF.

This sequence joins TRBV28 and TRBJ1-1; 8 positions agree with TRBD1. J lost 7 bases, V lost 6 bases, and 10 bases had no gene match. The CDR3 has 14 residues. The germline V gene encodes CDR1 MDHEN and CDR2 SYDVKM. The DNA for the CDR3 is TGTGCCAGCAGCCGGGGACAGGCCCTCCTTGAAGCTTTCTTT. Translation gives CASSRGQALLEAFF.

This chain connects TRBV7-9 to TRBJ2-1, with TRBD1 as a possible D gene (7 bases). This CDR3 has 15 amino acids. The germline V and J ends were trimmed by 5 bases and 3 bases, with 14 bases remaining between them. The germline CDR1 and CDR2 sequences are SEHNR and FQNEAQ (reference sequence). DNA of the CDR3: TGTGCCAGCAGCCACCAGGGGGGATACTACAATGAGCAGTTCTTC. The encoded protein is CASSHQGGYYNEQFF.

The genes are TRBV29-1 and TRBJ2-5; D might be TRBD1 or TRBD2, each matching 5 bases. Per germline, CDR1 SQVTM and CDR2 ANQGSEA. V was trimmed by 0 bases and J by 2 bases, leaving 13 bases between them. The CDR3 spans 15 residues. The CDR3 nucleotides read TGCAGCGTTGAAGATCTTAAGGGACCACAAGAGACCCAGTACTTC. The encoded protein is CSVEDLKGPQETQYF.

V and J are TRBV7-9 and TRBJ2-7; D possibly corresponds to TRBD1 (5 bases). Trimming took off 1 base at V and 7 bases at J, with 8 bases between the two ends. The germline V gene has CDR1 SEHNR and CDR2 FQNEAQ (reference sequence). The CDR3 has 12 residues. The CDR3 DNA follows: TGTGCCAGCAGCTTAGGACAGCCTGAGCAGTACTTC. Translating gives CASSLGQPEQYF. Complete variable domain (other parts from reference TRBV7-9 and TRBJ2-7): DTGVSQNPRHKITKRGQNVTFRCDPISEHNRLYWYRQTLGQGPEFLTYFQNEAQLEKSRLLSDRFSAERPKGSFSTLEIQRTEQGDSAMYLCASSLGQPEQYFGPGTRLTVT.

This clonotype was seen only a few times. This chain uses TRBV2 with TRBJ2-1, with 8 bases that match TRBD2. The CDR3 runs 14 residues. Germline V gene sequence: CDR1 SNHLY, CDR2 FYNNEI. Trimming at V came to 7 bases and at J to 6 bases, leaving 8 bases not matched to a gene. In DNA form, the CDR3 reads TGTGCCAGCACACAAGGACTAGCAAGCAATGAGCAGTTCTTC. It encodes CASTQGLASNEQFF. Based on the CDR3 plus reference TRBV2 and TRBJ2-1, the full variable domain is EPEVTQTPSHQVTQMGQEVILRCVPISNHLYFYWYRQILGQKVEFLVSFYNNEISEKSEIFDDQFSVERPDGSNFTLKIRSTKLEDSAMYFCASTQGLASNEQFFGPGTRLTVL.

This clonotype appeared a few times. The rearrangement joins TRBV6-5 to TRBJ2-1, with a possible D match to TRBD1 (5 bases). CDR1 MNHEY and CDR2 SVGAGI come from the germline V gene. The CDR3 sequence is 17 residues long. V lost 4 bases and J lost 1, with 17 bases in between. The CDR3 spells CASSFRASSSSYNEQFF. CDR3 in DNA: TGTGCCAGCAGTTTCAGGGCCTCATCCAGTTCCTACAATGAGCAGTTCTTC.